This passage covers 25 T cell receptor beta chains from one sample sequenced in a study of shared clonotypes between healthy human individuals. CD45RO-negative, CCR7-selected cells formed the naive CD8 fraction, which excluded terminally differentiated effector memory CD45RA+ cells. Repertoires were generated with immunoSEQ multiplex PCR, while TCRdb's copy carries only in-frame clones and drops some. The repertoire includes about 2 million clones, less than 95% of them detected once, and around 1% sits in the top ten. What was sequenced was naive CD8+ T cells sorted from blood. The receptor source for this set is a man between 18 and 29 years old in good health.

The rearrangement joins TRBV29-1 to TRBJ2-1; 11 bases are shared with TRBD2. The junction had 2 bases not matched to a gene; V was cut back by 4 bases and J by 3 bases. The CDR3 is made up of 14 amino acids. The V gene's germline CDR1 is SQVTM and CDR2 ANQGSEA. The CDR3 DNA reads as TGCAGCGTTGTTGGGACTAGCGGCTACAATGAGCAGTTCTTC. This translates into CSVVGTSGYNEQFF.

The chain uses TRBV2 and TRBJ1-4; TRBD1 agrees at 7 bases. CDR3 length equals 15 residues. CDR1 and CDR2 (germline): SNHLY, FYNNEI. Trimming cost V 6 bases and J 5 bases; bases outside gene matches: 9. CDR3 in DNA: TGTGCCAGCAGCAGAAACCGGGACAGCAATGAAAAACTGTTTTTT. Its protein product is CASSRNRDSNEKLFF.

V and J are TRBV4-3 and TRBJ2-7; D gene unclear. V dropped 4 bases and J dropped 1 base, with 14 bases sitting between them. CDR1 is LGHNA, CDR2 YSLEER, per germline. CDR3 length equals 15 residues. The CDR3 bases are TGCGCCAGCAGCCGGACCCTGGGTCCTTCCTACGAGCAGTACTTC. Protein product: CASSRTLGPSYEQYF.

The chain uses TRBV5-6 and TRBJ2-3, with 13 nucleotides matching TRBD2. The CDR3 is made up of 17 amino acids. Trimming removed 1 base from V and 4 bases from J; junction bases left unmatched: 6. Germline values: CDR1 SGHDT, CDR2 YYEEEE. CDR3 protein: CASSLRLAGGFADTQYF. The CDR3, as DNA: TGTGCCAGCAGCTTGAGACTAGCGGGAGGATTTGCAGATACGCAGTATTTT.

This rearrangement joins TRBV6-6 to TRBJ2-7; D not resolved. Trimming left V 2 bases short and J 3 bases short, with 11 bases between. This CDR3 is 14 amino acids long. Looked up from germline, CDR1 is MNHNY and CDR2 is SVGAGI (reference sequence). The CDR3 here is CASSYRLSDYEQYF. The CDR3 DNA follows: TGTGCCAGCAGTTACCGGCTCTCAGACTACGAGCAGTACTTC.

The chain carries TRBV9 and TRBJ2-5; D is perhaps TRBD1 (5 bases). The germline V gene has CDR1 SGDLS and CDR2 YYNGEE. This CDR3 region has 15 residues. V lost 3 bases, J lost 4 bases, and 16 bases lay in between. The CDR3 DNA follows: TGTGCCAGCAGCGCTCTTGGGGCAGAAGTAGAGACCCAGTACTTC. Translated, it gives CASSALGAEVETQYF. The entire variable domain, with the rest obtained from reference TRBV9 and TRBJ2-5, is as follows: DSGVTQTPKHLITATGQRVTLRCSPRSGDLSVYWYQQSLDQGLQFLIQYYNGEERAKGNILERFSAQQFPDLHSELNLSSLELGDSALYFCASSALGAEVETQYFGPGTRLLVL.

The CDR3 region is CASSQTGRFSEQYF. The CDR3 DNA reads TGTGCCAGCAGCCAGACAGGGAGATTTAGCGAGCAGTACTTC. The chain uses TRBV14 and TRBJ2-7; 7 positions agree with TRBD1. This CDR3 is 14 amino acids long. The germline gives CDR1 SGHDN, CDR2 FVKESK. J was trimmed by 6 bases and V by 3 bases; bases with no gene match: 8.

CDR3 nucleotide sequence: TGTGCCAGCACCGTTCACAGGGGCCGAGGTGTTTCTTACGAGCAGTACTTC. This translates into CASTVHRGRGVSYEQYF. The rearrangement joins TRBV11-2 to TRBJ2-7, with TRBD1 identical over 7 bases. Germline CDR1 and CDR2: SGHAT and FQNNGV. Trimming at V came to 7 bases and at J to 4 bases, leaving 19 bases not matched to a gene. The CDR3 length is 17 residues. Together with reference TRBV11-2 and TRBJ2-7, the CDR3 gives the full variable domain: EAGVAQSPRYKIIEKRQSVAFWCNPISGHATLYWYQQILGQGPKLLIQFQNNGVVDDSQLPKDRFSAERLKGVDSTLKIQPAKLEDSAVYLCASTVHRGRGVSYEQYFGPGTRLTVT.

The chain carries TRBV27 and TRBJ1-5; no definite D call. CDR1 MNHEY and CDR2 SMNVEV come from the germline V gene (reference sequence). The CDR3 extends over 14 amino acids. Trimming removed 6 bases at V and 6 bases at J, with 15 bases between. The CDR3 reads CASSFTGVGQPQHF. CDR3 sequence (DNA): TGTGCCAGCAGCTTTACGGGAGTGGGTCAGCCCCAGCATTTT.

This chain joins TRBV7-6 and TRBJ2-2; no clear D gene. V was cut by 5 bases and J by 2 bases, with 9 bases left in between. The V gene's germline CDR1 is SGHVS and CDR2 FNYEAQ. This CDR3 is 14 amino acids long. CDR3 protein: CASSPQFNTGELFF. Written as DNA, the CDR3 is TGTGCCAGCAGCCCGCAGTTTAACACCGGGGAGCTGTTTTTT.

This clone is a singleton in its sample. V usage is TRBV19 and J usage is TRBJ2-1, with 8 positions matching TRBD2. Germline values: CDR1 LNHDA, CDR2 SQIVND (reference sequence). This CDR3 has 13 residues. V gave up 7 bases and J gave up 9 bases; unmatched junction bases: 8. The CDR3 nucleotides are TGTGCCAGTACTCCGGGAGGGCCGAGTGAGCAGTTCTTC. This translates into CASTPGGPSEQFF.

The V call is TRBV7-2, the J call TRBJ2-7; the D is unclear. V was cut by 0 bases and J by 4 bases, with 16 bases left in between. The CDR3 has 16 residues. The germline V gene encodes CDR1 SGHTA and CDR2 FQGNSA. CDR3 nucleotide sequence: TGTGCCAGCAGCTTAGCCTACGGATTCGTGGCTTACGAGCAGTACTTC. Amino acid sequence: CASSLAYGFVAYEQYF. Variable domain in full (rest from reference TRBV7-2 and TRBJ2-7): GAGVSQSPSNKVTEKGKDVELRCDPISGHTALYWYRQSLGQGLEFLIYFQGNSAPDKSGLPSDRFSAERTGGSVSTLTIQRTQQEDSAVYLCASSLAYGFVAYEQYFGPGTRLTVT.

This rearrangement joins TRBV2 to TRBJ2-7, with D unresolved. Germline-derived CDR1 and CDR2 are SNHLY and FYNNEI. CDR3 length: 13 residues. The ends were cut back, 5 bases at V and 5 bases at J, with 13 bases in the middle. The CDR3 loop reads CASSQTRRDEQYF. Here the CDR3 DNA reads TGTGCCAGCAGTCAAACCCGCCGGGACGAGCAGTACTTC.

V usage is TRBV6-5 and J usage is TRBJ2-2, with D unclear. The CDR3 has 13 residues. V gave up 4 bases and J gave up 4 bases, with 7 bases separating them. Germline CDR1 MNHEY, CDR2 SVGAGI. The CDR3 nucleotides are TGTGCCAGCAGTTCACAGACCACCGGGGAGCTGTTTTTT. Protein sequence: CASSSQTTGELFF.

The chain combines TRBV28 with TRBJ2-7, with D possibly TRBD1 on 6 matching bases. Trimming removed 6 bases from V and 3 bases from J, with 18 bases in between. CDR3 length: 15 residues. Germline-derived CDR1 and CDR2 are MDHEN and SYDVKM. The CDR3 region has the DNA TGTGCCAGCAGCACCAGGGGCACCAGGGACTACGAGCAGTACTTC. Protein sequence: CASSTRGTRDYEQYF.

The rearrangement joins TRBV11-1 to TRBJ2-7, with 14 nucleotides matching TRBD2. The CDR3 is made up of 15 amino acids. V dropped 4 bases and J dropped 4; count of bases not matched to a gene: 3. Germline CDR1 reads SGHAT; CDR2 reads FQDESV (reference sequence). CDR3 amino acids: CASSSWTSGGYEQYF. CDR3 nucleotides: TGTGCCAGCAGCTCTTGGACTAGCGGGGGGTACGAGCAGTACTTC.

This clone was observed a single time. The gene calls are TRBV6-6 and TRBJ1-6; D unclear. This CDR3 region has 12 residues. Germline V gene data show CDR1 as MNHNY and CDR2 as SVGAGI (reference sequence). The V and J ends lost 5 bases and 6 bases respectively, with 5 bases between them. The DNA for the CDR3 is TGTGCCAGCAGTCAGCTTAATTCACCCCTCCACTTT. It is translated as CASSQLNSPLHF.

A remark on this clone: This specimen includes other DNA sequences encoding the same CDR3. The rearrangement links TRBV9 to TRBJ1-1, with 8 bases lining up with TRBD1. Trimming cost V 2 bases and J 4 bases; bases outside gene matches: 4. The germline V gene encodes CDR1 SGDLS and CDR2 YYNGEE. The CDR3 runs to 14 residues. The CDR3 protein is CASSVSGGGTEAFF. The CDR3 bases are TGTGCCAGCAGCGTTTCAGGGGGCGGCACTGAAGCTTTCTTT. Based on the CDR3 plus reference TRBV9 and TRBJ1-1, the full variable domain is DSGVTQTPKHLITATGQRVTLRCSPRSGDLSVYWYQQSLDQGLQFLIQYYNGEERAKGNILERFSAQQFPDLHSELNLSSLELGDSALYFCASSVSGGGTEAFFGQGTRLTVV.

The chain carries TRBV19 and TRBJ1-2; 7 bases align to TRBD1. The V and J ends lost 3 bases and 4 bases, in that order; junction bases with no gene match: 8. The CDR3 length is 15 residues. Germline CDR1 LNHDA, CDR2 SQIVND (reference sequence). Here the CDR3 reads CASSIPTGTPYGYTF. CDR3 bases: TGTGCCAGTAGTATCCCGACAGGGACGCCCTATGGCTACACCTTC.

The rearrangement joins TRBV10-1 to TRBJ1-1, with a possible D match to TRBD1 (6 bases). The CDR3 totals 16 residues. Per germline, CDR1 WNHNN and CDR2 SYGVQD (reference sequence). V was clipped by 3 bases and J by 1 base, with 15 bases between them. Here the CDR3 DNA reads TGCGCCAGCAGTGAAGGGGGGGCTTTGGAGAACACTGAAGCTTTCTTT. Translation gives CASSEGGALENTEAFF.

The chain uses TRBV28 and TRBJ2-7; D remains ambiguous. Germline V gives CDR1 MDHEN, CDR2 SYDVKM. Trimming took off 3 bases at V and 4 bases at J, with 10 bases between the two ends. This CDR3 is built from 13 residues. The CDR3 region has the DNA TGTGCCAGCAGTTTTATGGGTGAATACGAGCAGTACTTC. Protein product: CASSFMGEYEQYF.

V gene TRBV15 combines with J gene TRBJ1-1; weak D call: TRBD1 (5 bases). The CDR3 is 15 residues long. Germline CDR1 LNHNV, CDR2 YYDKDF (reference sequence). Trimming removed 0 bases at V and 2 bases at J, with 10 bases between. The CDR3 here is CATSREAGLNTEAFF. In nucleotides, the CDR3 is TGTGCCACCAGCAGAGAGGCAGGGTTAAACACTGAAGCTTTCTTT.

The rearrangement links TRBV12-2 to TRBJ1-2. TRBV12-2 is a documented pseudogene. The CDR3 runs 14 residues. CDR3 DNA: TGTGCAAGTCGCTCCCTTTACGGGGTTTATGGCTACACCTTC. It codes for CASRSLYGVYGYTF.

The CDR3 sequence is CASSQEFDGVATYEQYF. The DNA of the CDR3 is TGCGCCAGCAGCCAAGAATTTGACGGCGTTGCAACCTACGAGCAGTACTTC. The V and J genes are TRBV4-1 and TRBJ2-7, with D hard to call. The CDR3 loop spans 17 amino acids. Trimming took 0 bases from V and 2 from J, leaving 17 bases between them. Germline V gives CDR1 MGHRA, CDR2 YSYEKL.

V gene TRBV9 combines with J gene TRBJ2-2; D not certain. The CDR3 sequence is 14 residues long. Trimming took off 4 bases at V and 0 bases at J, with 7 bases between the two ends. From germline, CDR1 is SGDLS and CDR2 YYNGEE. CDR3 loop: CASSPGTNTGELFF. Here the CDR3 DNA reads TGTGCCAGCAGCCCCGGAACGAACACCGGGGAGCTGTTTTTT.